The present T cell receptor beta chain was sequenced within a study of blood T cell repertoires in COVID-19. Study information: Both acute and convalescent COVID-19 samples were obtained from the United States, Italy and Spain. Nucleic acid was either cDNA or gDNA, and it came from T cells, B-cell-depleted T cells, or PBMCs.

One Seattle source followed patients from active infection through their disease course. The CDR3 spans 14 residues. With 6 bases removed from V and 3 bases from J, the gap between germline ends came to 11 bases. The germline CDR1 and CDR2 sequences are MNHNY and SVGAGI (reference sequence). Source study methods: Amplification of reference gene primers was used by the study to estimate nucleated cell counts. Sequencing was performed with immunoSEQ multiplex PCR; in TCRdb, only in-frame clones are kept and a portion is missing. V and J calls and clone size are as listed in that table; D and trimming were resolved from the DNA. Of roughly 260,000 clones listed, approximately 92% are singletons.

The clonotype originates from a person between 18 and 30 years old with COVID-19, enrolled during active disease. The V and J genes are TRBV6-6 and TRBJ2-2; a weak D match, TRBD2 (6 bases). The sequencing sample was made of peripheral blood. This CDR3 is CASSFGSYTGELFF. The CDR3 nucleotides are TGTGCCAGCAGCTTCGGGAGTTACACCGGGGAGCTGTTTTTT.